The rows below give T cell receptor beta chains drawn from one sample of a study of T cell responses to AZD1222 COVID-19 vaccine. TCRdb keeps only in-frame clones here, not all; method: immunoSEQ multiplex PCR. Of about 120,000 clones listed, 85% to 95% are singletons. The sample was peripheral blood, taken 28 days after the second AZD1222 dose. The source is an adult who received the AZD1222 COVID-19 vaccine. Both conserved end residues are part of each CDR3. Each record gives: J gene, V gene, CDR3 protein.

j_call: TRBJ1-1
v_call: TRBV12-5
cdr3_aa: CASGDDTEAFF

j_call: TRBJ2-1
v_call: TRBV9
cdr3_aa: CASSVGSGTYNEQFF

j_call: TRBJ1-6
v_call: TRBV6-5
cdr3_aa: CASLNIGNSPLHF

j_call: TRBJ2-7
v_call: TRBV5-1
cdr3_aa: CASSLTGAHEQYF

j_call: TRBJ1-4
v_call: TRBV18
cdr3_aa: CASSPTGPRGEKLFF

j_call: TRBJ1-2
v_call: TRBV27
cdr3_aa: CASSLRPPVSNYGYTF

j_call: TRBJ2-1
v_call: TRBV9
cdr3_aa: CASSVGAGARGRGEQFF

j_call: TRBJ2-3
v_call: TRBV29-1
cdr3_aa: CSVEDRFSAGGDTQYF

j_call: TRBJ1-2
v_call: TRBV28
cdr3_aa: CASRPTGGLDYGYTF

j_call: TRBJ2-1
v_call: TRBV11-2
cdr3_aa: CASSQYEQFF

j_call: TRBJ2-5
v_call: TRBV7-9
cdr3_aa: CASSLLGETQYF

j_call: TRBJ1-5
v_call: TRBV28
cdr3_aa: CASKNLGQGNNQPQHF

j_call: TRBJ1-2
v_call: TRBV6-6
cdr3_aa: CASSQDGNYGYTF

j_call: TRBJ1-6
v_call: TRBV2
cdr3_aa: CASRGTDPNSPLHF

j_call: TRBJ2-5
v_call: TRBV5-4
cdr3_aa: CASSSSGGETQYF

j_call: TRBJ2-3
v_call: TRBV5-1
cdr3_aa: CASSPARDRADTQYF

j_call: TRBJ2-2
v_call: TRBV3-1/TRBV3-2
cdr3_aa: CASKAGGPETGELFF

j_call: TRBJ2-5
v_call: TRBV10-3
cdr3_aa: CAISERQNQETQYF

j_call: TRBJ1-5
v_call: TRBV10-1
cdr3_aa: CASIPRGGRQPQHF

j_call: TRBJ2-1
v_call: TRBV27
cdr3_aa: CASSFSSGSYNEQFF

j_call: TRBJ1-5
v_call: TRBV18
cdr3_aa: CASSAGTLSNQPQHF

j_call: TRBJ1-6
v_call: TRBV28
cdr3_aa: CASSSYRGNSPLHF

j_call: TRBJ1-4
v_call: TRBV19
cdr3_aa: CASSQTATNEKLFF

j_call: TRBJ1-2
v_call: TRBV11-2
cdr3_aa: CASSLDGGTGSYGYTF

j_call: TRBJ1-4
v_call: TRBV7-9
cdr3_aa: CASKRTGGEEKLFF

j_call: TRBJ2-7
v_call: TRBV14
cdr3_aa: CASSQVELAGEEQYF

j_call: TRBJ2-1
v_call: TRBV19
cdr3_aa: CASSTEGTSWWDEQFF

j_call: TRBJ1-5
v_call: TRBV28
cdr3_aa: CASSGPERFQPQHF

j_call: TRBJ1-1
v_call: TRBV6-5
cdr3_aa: CASDPYRQTNTEAFF

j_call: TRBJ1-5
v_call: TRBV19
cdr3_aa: CASIGQGAYQPQHF

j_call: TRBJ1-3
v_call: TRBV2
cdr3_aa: CASSPDGQGTGNTIYF

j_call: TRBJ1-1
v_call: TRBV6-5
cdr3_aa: CASTPGWNTEAFF

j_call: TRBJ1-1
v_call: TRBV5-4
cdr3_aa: CASSLEEGVAEAFF

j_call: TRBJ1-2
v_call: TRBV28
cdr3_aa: CASSFRSNYGYTF

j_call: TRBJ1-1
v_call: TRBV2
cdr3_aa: CASSTGGDTEAFF